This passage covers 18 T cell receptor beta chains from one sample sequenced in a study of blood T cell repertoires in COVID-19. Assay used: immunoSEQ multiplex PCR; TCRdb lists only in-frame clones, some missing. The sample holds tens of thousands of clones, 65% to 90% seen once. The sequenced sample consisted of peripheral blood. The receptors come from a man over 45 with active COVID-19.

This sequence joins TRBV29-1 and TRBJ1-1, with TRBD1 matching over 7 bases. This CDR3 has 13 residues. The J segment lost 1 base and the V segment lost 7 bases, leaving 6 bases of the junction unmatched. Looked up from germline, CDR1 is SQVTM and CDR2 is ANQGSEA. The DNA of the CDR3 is TGCAGCGCCTTCACAGGGGCGAACACTGAAGCTTTCTTT. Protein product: CSAFTGANTEAFF. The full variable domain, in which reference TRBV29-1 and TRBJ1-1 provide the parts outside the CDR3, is SAVISQKPSRDICQRGTSLTIQCQVDSQVTMMFWYRQQPGQSLTLIATANQGSEATYESGFVIDKFPISRPNLTFSTLTVSNMSPEDSSIYLCSAFTGANTEAFFGQGTRLTVV.

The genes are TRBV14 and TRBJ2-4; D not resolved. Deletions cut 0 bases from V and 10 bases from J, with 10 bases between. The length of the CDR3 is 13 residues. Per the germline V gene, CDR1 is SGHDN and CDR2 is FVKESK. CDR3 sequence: CASSQDRHSIQYF. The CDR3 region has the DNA TGTGCCAGCAGCCAAGATCGACACAGTATTCAGTACTTC.

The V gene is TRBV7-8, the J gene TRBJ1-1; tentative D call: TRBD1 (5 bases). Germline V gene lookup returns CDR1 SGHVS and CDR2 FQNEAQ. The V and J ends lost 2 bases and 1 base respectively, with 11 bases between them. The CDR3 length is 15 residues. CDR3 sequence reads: CASSLWAGQNTEAFF. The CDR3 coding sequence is TGTGCCAGCAGCTTATGGGCAGGGCAGAACACTGAAGCTTTCTTT.

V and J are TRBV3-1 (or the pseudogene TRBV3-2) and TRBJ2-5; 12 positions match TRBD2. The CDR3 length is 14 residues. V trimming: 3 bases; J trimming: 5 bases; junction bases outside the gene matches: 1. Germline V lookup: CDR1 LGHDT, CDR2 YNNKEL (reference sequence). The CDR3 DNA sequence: TGTGCCAGCAGCCACGGGACTAGCGGGGAGACCCAGTACTTC. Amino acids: CASSHGTSGETQYF.

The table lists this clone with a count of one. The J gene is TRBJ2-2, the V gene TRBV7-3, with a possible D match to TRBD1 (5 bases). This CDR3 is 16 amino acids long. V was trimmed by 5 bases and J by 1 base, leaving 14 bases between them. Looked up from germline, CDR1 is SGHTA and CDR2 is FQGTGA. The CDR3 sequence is CASSPSSRGNTGELFF. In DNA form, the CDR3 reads TGTGCCAGCAGCCCCTCGAGTAGGGGGAACACCGGGGAGCTGTTTTTT. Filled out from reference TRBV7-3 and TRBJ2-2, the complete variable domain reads GAGVSQTPSNKVTEKGKYVELRCDPISGHTALYWYRQSLGQGPEFLIYFQGTGAADDSGLPNDRFFAVRPEGSVSTLKIQRTERGDSAVYLCASSPSSRGNTGELFFGEGSRLTVL.

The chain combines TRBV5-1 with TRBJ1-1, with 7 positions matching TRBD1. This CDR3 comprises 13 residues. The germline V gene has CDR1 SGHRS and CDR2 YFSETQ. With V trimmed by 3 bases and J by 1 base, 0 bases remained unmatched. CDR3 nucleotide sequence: TGCGCCAGCAGCTGGGACAGGAACACTGAAGCTTTCTTT. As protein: CASSWDRNTEAFF.

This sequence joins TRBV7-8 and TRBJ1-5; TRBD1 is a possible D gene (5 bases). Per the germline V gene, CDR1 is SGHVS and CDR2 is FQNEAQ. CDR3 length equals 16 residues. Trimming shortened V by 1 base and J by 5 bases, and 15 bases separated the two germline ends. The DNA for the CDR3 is TGTGCCAGCAGCTTAGGGCTCGATGGCAGGGATCAGCCCCAGCATTTT. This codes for CASSLGLDGRDQPQHF.

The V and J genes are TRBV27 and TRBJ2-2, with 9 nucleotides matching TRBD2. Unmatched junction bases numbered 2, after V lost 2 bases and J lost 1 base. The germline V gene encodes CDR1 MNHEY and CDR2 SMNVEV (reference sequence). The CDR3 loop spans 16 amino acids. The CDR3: CASSLRGRVNTGELFF. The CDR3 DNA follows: TGTGCCAGCAGTTTACGCGGGAGGGTGAACACCGGGGAGCTGTTTTTT.

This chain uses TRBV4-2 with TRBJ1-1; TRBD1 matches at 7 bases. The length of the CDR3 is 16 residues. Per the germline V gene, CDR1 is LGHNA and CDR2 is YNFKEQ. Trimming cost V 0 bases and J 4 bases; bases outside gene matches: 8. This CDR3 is CASSQEQGVRITEAFF. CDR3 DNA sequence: TGTGCCAGCAGCCAAGAGCAGGGGGTTAGGATCACTGAAGCTTTCTTT.

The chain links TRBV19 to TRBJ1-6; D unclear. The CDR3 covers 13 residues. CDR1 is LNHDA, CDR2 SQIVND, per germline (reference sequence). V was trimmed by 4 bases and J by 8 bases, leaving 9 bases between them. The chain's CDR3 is CASSTDGDSPLHF. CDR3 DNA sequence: TGTGCCAGTAGTACGGACGGGGATTCACCCCTCCACTTT. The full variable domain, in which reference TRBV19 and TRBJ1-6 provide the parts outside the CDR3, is DGGITQSPKYLFRKEGQNVTLSCEQNLNHDAMYWYRQDPGQGLRLIYYSQIVNDFQKGDIAEGYSVSREKKESFPLTVTSAQKNPTAFYLCASSTDGDSPLHFGNGTRLTVT.

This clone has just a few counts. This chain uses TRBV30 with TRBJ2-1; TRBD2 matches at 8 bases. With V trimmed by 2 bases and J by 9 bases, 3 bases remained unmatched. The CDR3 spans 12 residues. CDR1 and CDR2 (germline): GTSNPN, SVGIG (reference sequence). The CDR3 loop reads CAWSMSGGEQFF. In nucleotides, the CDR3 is TGTGCCTGGAGTATGAGCGGGGGTGAGCAGTTCTTC.

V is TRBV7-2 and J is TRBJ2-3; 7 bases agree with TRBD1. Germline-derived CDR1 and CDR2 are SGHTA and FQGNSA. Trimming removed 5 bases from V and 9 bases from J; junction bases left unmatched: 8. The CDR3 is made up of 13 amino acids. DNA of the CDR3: TGTGCCAGCAGCCGCGACAGGGTAGGCACGCAGTATTTT. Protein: CASSRDRVGTQYF. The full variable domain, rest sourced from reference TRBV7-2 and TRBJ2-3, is GAGVSQSPSNKVTEKGKDVELRCDPISGHTALYWYRQSLGQGLEFLIYFQGNSAPDKSGLPSDRFSAERTGGSVSTLTIQRTQQEDSAVYLCASSRDRVGTQYFGPGTRLTVL.

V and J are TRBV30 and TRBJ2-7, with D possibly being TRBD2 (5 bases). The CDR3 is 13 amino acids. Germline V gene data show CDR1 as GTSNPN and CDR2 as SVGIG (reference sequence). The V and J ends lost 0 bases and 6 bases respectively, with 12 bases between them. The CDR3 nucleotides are TGTGCCTGGAGTGTACGGTCGGGGATCGAGCAGTACTTC. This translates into CAWSVRSGIEQYF.

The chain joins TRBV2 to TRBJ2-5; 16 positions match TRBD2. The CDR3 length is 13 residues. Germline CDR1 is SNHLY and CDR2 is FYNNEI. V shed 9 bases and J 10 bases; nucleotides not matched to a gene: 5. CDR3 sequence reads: CASPGLAGGVQYF. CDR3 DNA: TGTGCCAGTCCGGGACTAGCGGGGGGGGTCCAGTACTTC. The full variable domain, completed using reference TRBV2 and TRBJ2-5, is EPEVTQTPSHQVTQMGQEVILRCVPISNHLYFYWYRQILGQKVEFLVSFYNNEISEKSEIFDDQFSVERPDGSNFTLKIRSTKLEDSAMYFCASPGLAGGVQYFGPGTRLLVL.

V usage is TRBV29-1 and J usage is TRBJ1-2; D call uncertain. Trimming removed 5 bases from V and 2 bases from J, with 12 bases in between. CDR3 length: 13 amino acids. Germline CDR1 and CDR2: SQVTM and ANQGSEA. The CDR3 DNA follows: TGCAGCGTTCACGACACACAGAACTATGGCTACACCTTC. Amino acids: CSVHDTQNYGYTF.

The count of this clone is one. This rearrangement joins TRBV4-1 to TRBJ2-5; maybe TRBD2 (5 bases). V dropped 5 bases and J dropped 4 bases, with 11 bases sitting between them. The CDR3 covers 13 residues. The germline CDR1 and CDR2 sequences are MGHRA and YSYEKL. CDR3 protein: CASSTTRSETQYF. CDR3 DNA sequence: TGCGCCAGCAGCACCACTAGATCAGAGACCCAGTACTTC.

This chain's CDR3 is CASSLVSTGTLNTEAFF. The CDR3 region has the DNA TGTGCCAGCAGCTTGGTGTCGACAGGAACCTTGAACACTGAAGCTTTCTTT. The chain links TRBV5-5 to TRBJ1-1; possible D gene TRBD1, 6 bases. Germline loops: CDR1 SGHKS, CDR2 YYEKEE (reference sequence). The CDR3 spans 17 residues. Trimming removed 0 bases at V and 0 bases at J, with 15 bases between.

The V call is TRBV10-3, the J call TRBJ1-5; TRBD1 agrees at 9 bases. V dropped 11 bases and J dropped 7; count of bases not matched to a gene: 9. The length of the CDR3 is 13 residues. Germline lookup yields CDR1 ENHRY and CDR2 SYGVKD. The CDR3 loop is CAAGQGGGQPQHF. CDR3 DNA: TGTGCCGCGGGACAGGGAGGAGGGCAGCCCCAGCATTTT.